The 6 T cell receptor beta chains reported below all come from one sample, sequenced in a study of identical twins. TCRdb analysed the 5' RACE reads with MiXCR anew, one entry per CDR3 protein. The repertoire holds under 300,000 distinct CDR3 sequences, 9.5% to 15% seen once, with more than 3.5% in the top ten. These data were likewise used in another study, on yellow fever vaccine responses in identical twins.

The sequencing sample was made of memory (CD45RO+) T cells sorted from blood. Every receptor here comes from a woman younger than 35 in good health.

This clonotype was counted between two and nine times. The chain has TRBV5-6 and TRBJ1-2, with D tentatively TRBD1 (6 bases). The CDR3 contains 13 residues. Germline values: CDR1 SGHDT, CDR2 YYEEEE. Trimming pared 4 bases from V and 4 bases from J, leaving 11 bases between. The CDR3 DNA reads as TGTGCCAGCAGCGCGGACAGATTCTATGGCTACACCTTC. Translation: CASSADRFYGYTF.

The genes are TRBV24-1 and TRBJ2-1; 10 bases line up with TRBD1. The CDR3 is made up of 15 amino acids. Germline V gene sequence: CDR1 KGHDR, CDR2 SFDVKD. The junction had 8 bases not matched to a gene; V was cut back by 6 bases and J by 7 bases. The chain's CDR3 is CATSTRQGAGNEQFF. As DNA, the CDR3 is TGTGCCACCAGTACAAGACAGGGGGCCGGGAATGAGCAGTTCTTC.

This clonotype was detected only a few times. The chain couples TRBV11-2 to TRBJ2-3; 15 nucleotides agree with TRBD2. Germline CDR1 SGHAT, CDR2 FQNNGV. The V and J ends lost 4 bases and 2 bases, in that order; junction bases with no gene match: 10. The CDR3 has 19 residues. The CDR3 spells CASSSVPGLAGGITDTQYF. The CDR3 bases are TGTGCCAGCAGCTCCGTACCGGGACTAGCGGGGGGAATCACAGATACGCAGTATTTT.

This clonotype has just a few counts. This chain connects TRBV20-1 to TRBJ1-5, with no clear D. The CDR3 extends over 14 amino acids. V gave up 1 base and J gave up 3 bases, with 10 bases separating them. Per the germline V gene, CDR1 is DFQATT and CDR2 is SNEGSKA (reference sequence). CDR3 loop: CSARVGYLNQPQHF. The CDR3 DNA reads as TGCAGTGCTAGAGTGGGGTACCTCAATCAGCCCCAGCATTTT.

The chain is built from TRBV7-2 and TRBJ1-1, with 8 bases lining up with TRBD1. CDR1 and CDR2 (germline): SGHTA, FQGNSA. This CDR3 comprises 13 residues. V was pared by 5 bases and J by 8 bases, with 7 bases of the junction left unmatched. CDR3 protein: CASSAIGQGEAFF. The CDR3, as DNA: TGTGCCAGCAGCGCGATCGGACAGGGAGAAGCTTTCTTT.

This sequence joins TRBV4-3 and TRBJ2-3; 11 bases agree with TRBD2. After removal of 1 base from V and 2 bases from J, the junction contained 2 bases not matched to a gene. Germline assignment: CDR1 LGHNA and CDR2 YSLEER. The CDR3 loop spans 16 amino acids. The chain's CDR3 is CASSQATSGTTDTQYF. The CDR3 region has the DNA TGCGCCAGCAGCCAAGCGACTAGCGGGACCACAGATACGCAGTATTTT.